This T cell receptor (beta chain) was captured by sequencing in a study of cytomegalovirus exposure and HLA in healthy donors. Study as a whole: Inside one of the first data releases sat some 93 million unique TCRs taken from HLA-typed donors. There were more than 350 genotyped donors. Of these, roughly 80% fell in the genetic ancestry cluster associated with self-reported Caucasian donors.

Study-wide results and caveats: Exclusion as indistinguishable affected some V segments, including TRBV6-2 and TRBV6-3.

Healthy donors of bone marrow made up the group. 13 Jbeta primers and 60 Vbeta primers were used for the PCR. Only in-frame clones appear in the TCRdb table, and some are missing; sequencing was by immunoSEQ multiplex PCR. In the table there are some 150,000 clones, less than 9.5% of which are singletons. The CDR3 runs to 13 residues. V was clipped by 6 bases and J by 8 bases, with 14 bases between them. Looked up from germline, CDR1 is SNHLY and CDR2 is FYNNEI. Note on this clone: The antigen is not known.

Specimen: PBMCs. This chain links TRBV2 with TRBJ2-1; the D is unclear. The sequence came from a male donor in good health and CMV-seronegative. The CDR3 DNA reads TGTGCCAGCAGCGAACGACTTTCCCATGAGCAGTTCTTC. Translated: CASSERLSHEQFF.